This TCR beta chain was documented in a study of cytomegalovirus exposure and HLA in healthy donors. Notes on the study in general: The authors excluded some V segments, including TRBV6-2 and TRBV6-3, as indistinguishable.

V dropped 3 bases and J dropped 4; count of bases not matched to a gene: 11. The germline V gene has CDR1 MNHNS and CDR2 SASEGT. There are 18 residues in the CDR3. Both 60 Vbeta primers and 13 Jbeta primers went into the PCR. Here immunoSEQ multiplex PCR was the method, and the copy in TCRdb shows in-frame clones only, minus some. The data show around 160,000 clones, roughly 73% seen once. Turning to this clone: What it recognizes is unknown.

The V call is TRBV6-1, the J call TRBJ2-2; the match to TRBD2 covers 10 bases. The TCR was taken from a woman in her forties in good health and CMV-seropositive. The source material was PBMCs. CDR3 loop: CASSEAALAGATTGELFF. CDR3 sequence (DNA): TGTGCCAGCAGTGAGGCCGCTCTAGCGGGAGCTACCACCGGGGAGCTGTTTTTT.